This T cell receptor beta chain was obtained from a study of shared clonotypes between healthy human individuals. Across the study: CD8 memory received one plate per donor, CD8 naive two, CD4 memory three and CD4 naive three.

General observations from the study: Clonotypes not shared had lower generation probabilities than those common to all four donors.

The CDR3 contains 12 residues. CDR1 is MNHEY, CDR2 SVGAGI, per germline. Between the trimmed V and J ends, which lost 5 bases and 10 bases, there was a span of 9 bases. A word on this clone: Its specificity is unknown.

Across several immunoSEQ plates, the genomic DNA of each subset was split evenly. TCRdb's table, derived via immunoSEQ multiplex PCR, lists solely in-frame clones and lacks some. The table lists about 2.4 million clones, more than 90% of them singletons. Adults of Caucasian background living in Nashville, Tennessee made up all donors. The chain combines TRBV6-5 with TRBJ1-6, with D possibly matching TRBD1 (5 bases). Sequenced input: naive CD4+ T cells sorted from blood. The sample's subset: CD45RA+ positively selected. The TCR originated in a man younger than 30 in good health. CDR3 region: CASSTGDSPLHF. Here the CDR3 DNA reads TGTGCCAGCAGTACCGGGGACTCACCCCTCCACTTT.